This T cell receptor beta chain was captured by sequencing in a study of response to subunit inactivated influenza vaccine. TCRdb reprocessed the RT-PCR reads with MiXCR, giving one entry per CDR3 protein. This sample has roughly 570,000 distinct CDR3 sequences; around 13% occur once, and the top ten carry roughly 14%. This clonotype occurred many times. V was cut by 0 bases and J by 5 bases, with 12 bases left in between. The V gene's germline CDR1 is SGHRS and CDR2 YFSETQ. The CDR3 consists of 15 residues. V is TRBV5-1 and J is TRBJ1-5, with D possibly matching TRBD1 (5 bases). The TCR comes from a man aged 50 to 60 who received an inactivated influenza vaccine. The input for sequencing was PBMCs from blood, taken roughly 45 days after vaccination. The CDR3, as DNA: TGCGCCAGCAGCTTGGCAGGGAACCGTGATCAGCCCCAGCATTTT. This sequence encodes CASSLAGNRDQPQHF. The entire variable domain, with the rest obtained from reference TRBV5-1 and TRBJ1-5, is as follows: KAGVTQTPRYLIKTRGQQVTLSCSPISGHRSVSWYQQTPGQGLQFLFEYFSETQRNKGNFPGRFSGRQFSNSRSEMNVSTLELGDSALYLCASSLAGNRDQPQHFGDGTRLSIL.